The rows below give T cell receptor beta chains drawn from one sample of a study. One entry per CDR3 protein, called by TCRdb with MiXCR from the 5' RACE reads. The table includes 35,000 to 55,000 distinct CDR3 sequences, about a fifth detected once. The specimen sequenced was Tregs sorted from a lymph node. These receptors all come from a female donor with breast cancer. Each CDR3 is given with its conserved first and last residue. The order of the fields is V gene, clone size, D gene, CDR3 length, J gene, CDR3 protein, CDR3 DNA. D genes are given only for firm matches. The size entry is marked missing in some rows and otherwise reads once, few, many or a size class.

TRBV7-9	-	-	14	TRBJ2-3	CASSLGSFTDTQYF	TGTGCCAGCAGCTTAGGGAGCTTCACAGATACGCAGTATTTT
TRBV4-3	few	TRBD1	14	TRBJ2-7	CASSPDREPYEQYF	TGCGCCAGCAGCCCGGACAGGGAGCCCTACGAGCAGTACTTC
TRBV7-9	many	-	15	TRBJ1-4	CASSLDTGTLEKLFF	TGTGCCAGCAGCCTTGATACCGGGACCCTCGAAAAACTGTTTTTT
TRBV4-1	many	-	14	TRBJ2-3	CASSRNALTDTQYF	TGCGCCAGCAGCCGTAATGCTCTCACAGATACGCAGTATTTT
TRBV7-9	-	-	13	TRBJ1-3	CASRIITRHTIYF	TGTGCCAGCAGGATTATAACCAGGCACACCATATATTTT
TRBV5-6	few	-	19	TRBJ2-3	CASSFFIATGRSSTDTQYF	TGTGCCAGCAGCTTTTTTATTGCGACAGGCCGATCTAGCACAGATACGCAGTATTTT
TRBV7-2	many	TRBD1	14	TRBJ2-7	CASSLTGLDYEQYF	TGTGCCAGCAGCTTGACAGGGTTAGACTACGAGCAGTACTTC
TRBV6-1	many	-	14	TRBJ1-1	CAIKDSYMNTEAFF	TGTGCCATCAAGGACAGTTATATGAACACTGAAGCTTTCTTT
TRBV10-3	-	-	13	TRBJ2-5	CAIRTDRQETQYF	TGTGCCATCAGAACCGACAGACAAGAGACCCAGTACTTC
TRBV5-1	-	TRBD1	16	TRBJ1-5	CASSLGQGAMDQPQHF	TGCGCCAGCAGCTTGGGACAGGGGGCGATGGATCAGCCCCAGCATTTT
TRBV20-1	few	-	14	TRBJ2-2	CSATGPLNTGELFF	TGCAGTGCGACGGGACCCCTCAACACCGGGGAGCTGTTTTTT
TRBV27	few	TRBD2	17	TRBJ2-3	CASSMNPSGFSTDTQYF	TGTGCCAGCAGTATGAACCCTAGCGGGTTTAGCACAGATACGCAGTATTTT
TRBV7-9	-	TRBD1	16	TRBJ2-1	CASSLEGTGSYNEQFF	TGTGCCAGCAGCTTAGAAGGGACAGGCTCCTACAATGAGCAGTTCTTC
TRBV5-1	many	-	14	TRBJ1-2	CASSLVGGEMGYTF	TGCGCCAGCAGCTTGGTTGGCGGAGAGATGGGCTACACCTTC
TRBV27	many	TRBD1	14	TRBJ2-1	CASSLTDRYNEQFF	TGTGCCAGCAGCCTGACGGACAGGTACAATGAGCAGTTCTTC
TRBV9	few	-	13	TRBJ2-3	CASSVDLADTQYF	TGTGCCAGCAGCGTAGACCTAGCAGATACGCAGTATTTT
TRBV28	many	-	15	TRBJ1-2	CASSSLQGLDYGYTF	TGTGCCAGCAGTTCGTTGCAGGGTTTGGACTATGGCTACACCTTC
TRBV10-3	-	-	11	TRBJ2-7	CAISETEEQYF	TGTGCCATCAGTGAAACGGAAGAGCAGTACTTC
TRBV4-1	many	-	16	TRBJ2-7	CASSQATGHPEREQYF	TGCGCCAGCAGCCAAGCTACGGGACACCCCGAGAGGGAGCAGTACTTC
TRBV20-1	-	-	14	TRBJ1-1	CSAARPGRNTEAFF	TGCAGTGCGGCTCGGCCAGGGAGGAACACTGAAGCTTTCTTT